This TCR beta chain is from a study of PD-L1 blockade in urothelial cancer. TCRdb's table, derived via immunoSEQ multiplex PCR, lists solely in-frame clones and lacks some. The data contain 15,000 to 20,000 clones, about four fifths of them singletons. Described time point: peripheral blood 6 weeks after treatment start. Looked up from germline, CDR1 is SGHRS and CDR2 is YFSETQ. This CDR3 is built from 12 residues. The germline V and J ends were trimmed by 4 bases and 6 bases, with 7 bases remaining between them. The material was PBMCs, obtained around atezolizumab (anti-PD-L1) treatment. This chain links TRBV5-1 with TRBJ2-2; D perhaps matches TRBD2 (5 bases). This sequence was found in a man aged 45 to 65 with urothelial cancer. CDR3 sequence (DNA): TGCGCCAGCAGCGCGGACTCCGGGGAGCTGTTTTTT. Translated: CASSADSGELFF.